One sample yielded the 9 T cell receptor beta chains listed below, sequenced in a study of blood T cell repertoires in COVID-19. Data came from immunoSEQ multiplex PCR; TCRdb stores just in-frame clones and leaves some out. The table has about 190,000 clones, about 88% seen once. The sample consisted of PBMCs or T cells enriched from blood (not recorded which). Receptor source: a woman aged 40 to 50 in a cohort exposed to, infected with or recovered from COVID-19 (not recorded which).

The chain links TRBV13 to TRBJ1-4; D might be TRBD1 (5 bases). The germline V gene has CDR1 PRHDT and CDR2 FYEKMQ (reference sequence). V was clipped by 4 bases and J by 4 bases, with 19 bases between them. The CDR3 has 17 residues. This CDR3 reads CASSSRGTERHNEKLFF. For the CDR3, the DNA is TGTGCCAGCAGCTCCCGCGGGACTGAACGCCATAATGAAAAACTGTTTTTT.

The chain joins TRBV18 to TRBJ2-2; D possibly corresponds to TRBD2 (5 bases). The CDR3 contains 16 residues. V was pared by 6 bases and J by 2 bases, with 16 bases between. Germline values: CDR1 KGHSH, CDR2 LQKENI. The CDR3, as DNA: TGTGCCAGCTCCCTTCCCGGGGAAACTAACACCGGGGAGCTGTTTTTT. Amino acids: CASSLPGETNTGELFF.

The genes are TRBV4-1 and TRBJ1-1; maybe TRBD1 (5 bases). This CDR3 has 15 amino acids. Trimming took 0 bases from V and 4 from J, leaving 12 bases between them. Germline-derived CDR1 and CDR2 are MGHRA and YSYEKL. The CDR3 loop reads CASSQDQGGRTEAFF. CDR3 nucleotides: TGCGCCAGCAGCCAAGATCAGGGAGGGCGCACTGAAGCTTTCTTT.

V gene TRBV7-6 combines with J gene TRBJ2-1; TRBD2 matches at 7 bases. From germline, CDR1 is SGHVS and CDR2 FNYEAQ. The V segment lost 4 bases and the J segment 1 base; nucleotides outside the gene matches: 10. This CDR3 comprises 17 residues. This CDR3 reads CASSSTSAYSSYNEQFF. For the CDR3, the DNA is TGTGCCAGCAGCTCAACTAGCGCATACTCATCCTACAATGAGCAGTTCTTC.

The chain couples TRBV6-5 to TRBJ2-3; D unresolved. Germline assignment: CDR1 MNHEY and CDR2 SVGAGI. V was pared by 3 bases and J by 11 bases, with 18 bases between. The CDR3 sequence is 14 residues long. This chain's CDR3 is CASSYTRYDAGQYF. For the CDR3, the DNA is TGTGCCAGCAGTTATACACGGTACGACGCAGGGCAGTATTTT.

This CDR3 is CAGGTSKETQYF. CDR3 in DNA: TGTGCCGGGGGGACTAGCAAAGAGACCCAGTACTTC. The chain joins TRBV7-9 to TRBJ2-5, with 9 bases lining up with TRBD2. With V trimmed by 11 bases and J by 3 bases, 4 bases remained unmatched. Germline V CDR1 and CDR2: SEHNR, FQNEAQ (reference sequence). The CDR3 sequence is 12 residues long. The full variable domain, in which reference TRBV7-9 and TRBJ2-5 provide the parts outside the CDR3, is DTGVSQNPRHKITKRGQNVTFRCDPISEHNRLYWYRQTLGQGPEFLTYFQNEAQLEKSRLLSDRFSAERPKGSFSTLEIQRTEQGDSAMYLCAGGTSKETQYFGPGTRLLVL.

This clone appeared a single time. The chain links TRBV5-1 to TRBJ1-2, with 7 bases that match TRBD1. V trimming: 3 bases; J trimming: 0 bases; junction bases outside the gene matches: 8. Germline V gene lookup returns CDR1 SGHRS and CDR2 YFSETQ. The CDR3 runs 16 residues. CDR3 loop: CASSWTEGAANYGYTF. The CDR3 DNA follows: TGCGCCAGCAGCTGGACTGAGGGGGCGGCTAACTATGGCTACACCTTC. The entire variable domain, with the rest obtained from reference TRBV5-1 and TRBJ1-2, is as follows: KAGVTQTPRYLIKTRGQQVTLSCSPISGHRSVSWYQQTPGQGLQFLFEYFSETQRNKGNFPGRFSGRQFSNSRSEMNVSTLELGDSALYLCASSWTEGAANYGYTFGSGTRLTVV.

This sequence joins TRBV9 and TRBJ2-1; TRBD1 matches 9 bases. Losses at the gene ends were 0 bases for V and 6 bases for J; bases not matched to a gene: 7. The CDR3 length is 16 residues. Germline V gene lookup returns CDR1 SGDLS and CDR2 YYNGEE. The CDR3 nucleotides read TGTGCCAGCAGCGTAGATTGGGACAGGGATATCAATGAGCAGTTCTTC. It encodes CASSVDWDRDINEQFF.

The V gene is TRBV6-4, the J gene TRBJ2-5; tentative D call: TRBD2 (7 bases). Trimming took 3 bases from V and 7 from J, leaving 15 bases between them. This CDR3 is 14 amino acids long. Germline V gene lookup returns CDR1 MRHNA and CDR2 SNTAGT. CDR3 sequence reads: CASSEAGAEGTQYF. CDR3 DNA: TGTGCCAGCAGTGAGGCGGGGGCCGAAGGGACCCAGTACTTC.